This T cell receptor (beta chain) was captured in a study of blood T cells in healthy people across ages. A second PCR of about 6 to 11 cycles used a sample-barcoded 5' primer and a J-beta primer mix. From the 5' RACE reads, TCRdb called clonotypes with MiXCR, one entry per CDR3 protein. The table records 1.2 million to 1.5 million distinct CDR3 sequences, roughly 60% of them present only once. The CDR3 is made up of 12 amino acids. The V and J ends lost 4 bases and 2 bases respectively, with 9 bases between them. Germline CDR1 is SQVTM and CDR2 is ANQGSEA. The sequence derives from a man between 18 and 29 years old in good health. The chain has TRBV29-1 and TRBJ2-7; D remains ambiguous. Sequenced input: blood. For the CDR3, the DNA is TGCAGCGTTGTTGGGATCCCCTACGAGCAGTACTTC. This codes for CSVVGIPYEQYF.